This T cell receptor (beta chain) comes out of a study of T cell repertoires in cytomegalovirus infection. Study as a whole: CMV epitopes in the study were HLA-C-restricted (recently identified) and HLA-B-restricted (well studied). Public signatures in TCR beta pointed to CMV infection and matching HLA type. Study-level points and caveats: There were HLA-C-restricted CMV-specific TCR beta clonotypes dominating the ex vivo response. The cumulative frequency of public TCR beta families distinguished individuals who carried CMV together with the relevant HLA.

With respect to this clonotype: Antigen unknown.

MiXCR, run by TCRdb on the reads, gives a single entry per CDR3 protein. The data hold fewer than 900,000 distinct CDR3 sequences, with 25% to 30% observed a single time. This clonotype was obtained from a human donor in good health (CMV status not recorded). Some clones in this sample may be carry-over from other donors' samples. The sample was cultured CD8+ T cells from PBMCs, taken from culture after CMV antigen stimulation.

Here the CDR3 reads CATSRDLWDRTDTQYF. CDR3 DNA sequence: TGTGCCACCAGCAGAGATCTCTGGGACAGAACAGATACGCAGTATTTT. The chain recombines TRBV15 with TRBJ2-3; TRBD1 agrees at 7 bases. Germline V gives CDR1 LNHNV, CDR2 YYDKDF (reference sequence). This CDR3 is 16 amino acids long. The J segment lost 3 bases and the V segment lost 0 bases, leaving 6 bases of the junction unmatched.